This T cell receptor beta chain was documented in a study of CD8 T cells in ankylosing spondylitis. Points from the study as a whole: Reports say disease-linked clones showed up significantly more in matched ankylosing spondylitis synovial fluid. Made up of about eight highly homologous variants, a TCR beta motif appeared characteristic of ankylosing spondylitis blood.

In making TCR beta libraries, quantitative 5'-RACE with molecular barcodes was used. TCRdb re-derived calls from the 5' RACE reads in MiXCR, one entry per CDR3 protein. The sample lists 200,000 to 300,000 distinct CDR3 sequences; about 10% were seen once. Remarks on this clonotype: Its antigen is unknown.

CDR3 length equals 15 residues. Losses at the gene ends were 5 bases for V and 8 bases for J; bases not matched to a gene: 6. The V and J genes are TRBV12-3 or TRBV12-4 and TRBJ2-1; TRBD2 agrees at 13 bases. The material sequenced was blood, either unsorted or a sorted T cell fraction (not recorded which). This TCR derives from a male donor with ankylosing spondylitis or in good health (not recorded which). The CDR3 region has the DNA TGTGCCAGCAGTCCTCGGACTAGCGGGGGTGATGAGCAGTTCTTC. It encodes CASSPRTSGGDEQFF.